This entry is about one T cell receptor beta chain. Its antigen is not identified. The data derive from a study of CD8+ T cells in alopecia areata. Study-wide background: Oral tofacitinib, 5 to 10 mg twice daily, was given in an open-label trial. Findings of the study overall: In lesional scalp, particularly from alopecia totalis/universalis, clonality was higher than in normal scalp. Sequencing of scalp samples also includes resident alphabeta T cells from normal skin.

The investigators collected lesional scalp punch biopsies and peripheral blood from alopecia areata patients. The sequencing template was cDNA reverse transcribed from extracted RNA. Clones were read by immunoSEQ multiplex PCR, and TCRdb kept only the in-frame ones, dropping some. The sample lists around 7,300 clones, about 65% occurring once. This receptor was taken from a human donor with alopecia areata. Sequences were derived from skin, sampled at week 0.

The CDR3 spells CATSRDRVRNSPLHF. As DNA, the CDR3 is TGTGCCACCAGCAGAGATAGGGTCAGAAATTCACCCCTCCACTTT. The rearrangement uses TRBV15 and TRBJ1-6; unclear D gene. Trimming took 0 bases from V and 7 from J, leaving 10 bases between them. Germline assignment: CDR1 LNHNV and CDR2 YYDKDF (reference sequence). This CDR3 has 15 amino acids.